The entry below gives a single TCR beta chain sequence along with its context. What it recognizes is unknown. The sample belongs to a study of vaccination and CD4 T cells after COVID-19. Oncomine TCR Beta short-read sequencing was applied to DNA from cultured CD4+ T cells. MiXCR was run by TCRdb on the PCR reads, yielding one entry per CDR3 protein. The sample gives just under 20,000 distinct CDR3 sequences, approximately 45% of which show up once; 4% is in the top ten. Treatment meaning: roughly 11-day PBMC culture with coronavirus spike peptide pools or control peptides (ViraFEST assay). V lost 0 bases to trimming and J lost 2 bases, with 17 bases between them. This CDR3 comprises 17 residues. Germline assignment: CDR1 MNHEY and CDR2 SVGEGT.

The TCR was taken from a human donor who had recovered from COVID-19. The sequenced sample was CD4+ T cells from blood, cultured in vitro, obtained before SARS-CoV-2 vaccination. J is TRBJ2-7 and V is TRBV6-2 or TRBV6-3; D possibly corresponds to TRBD2 (5 bases). CDR3 DNA: TGTGCCAGCAGTTACTCCCACCATAGTCCGGGGACCTACGAGCAGTACTTC. It yields the protein CASSYSHHSPGTYEQYF.